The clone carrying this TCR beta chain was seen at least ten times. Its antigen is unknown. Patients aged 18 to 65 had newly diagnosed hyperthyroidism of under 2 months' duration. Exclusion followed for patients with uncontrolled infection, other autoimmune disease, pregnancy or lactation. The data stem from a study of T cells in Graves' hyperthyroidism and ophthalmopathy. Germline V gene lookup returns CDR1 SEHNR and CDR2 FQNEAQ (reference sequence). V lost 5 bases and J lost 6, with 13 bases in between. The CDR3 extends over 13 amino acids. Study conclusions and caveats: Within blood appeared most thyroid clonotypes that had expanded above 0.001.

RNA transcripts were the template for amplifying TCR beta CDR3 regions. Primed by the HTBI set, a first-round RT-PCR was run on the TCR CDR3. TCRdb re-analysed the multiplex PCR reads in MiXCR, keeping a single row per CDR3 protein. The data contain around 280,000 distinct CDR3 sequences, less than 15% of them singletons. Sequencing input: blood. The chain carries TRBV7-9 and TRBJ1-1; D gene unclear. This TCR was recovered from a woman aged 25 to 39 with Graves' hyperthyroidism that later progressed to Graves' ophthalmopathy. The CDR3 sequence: CASSKLASAEAFF. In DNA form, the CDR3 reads TGTGCCAGCAGCAAATTGGCCTCGGCTGAAGCTTTCTTT.